The present TCR beta chain was sequenced within a study of PD-L1 blockade in urothelial cancer. Overall study context: There were a median of approximately 130,000 T cells in blood samples.

Overall study findings and caveats: Greater 3-week expansion of tumor-associated blood clones was recorded for durable-benefit patients.

Produced via immunoSEQ multiplex PCR; TCRdb's table is partial and in-frame only. The sample lists 90,000 or so clones; nearly 90% were seen once. Specified time point: pretreatment peripheral blood. Patients' cancers were locally advanced or metastatic urothelial carcinomas. Patients each gave 1 to 8 samples, pretreatment and on-treatment. Concerning this clone: Its antigen is still unknown.

V lost 1 base, J lost 4 bases, and 3 bases stayed unmatched. The CDR3 contains 14 residues. The germline V gene has CDR1 SGHTA and CDR2 FQGNSA. The receptor was derived from a man in his 60s with urothelial cancer. The chain recombines TRBV7-2 with TRBJ2-5, with 7 positions matching TRBD2. The sequencing used PBMCs, collected around atezolizumab (anti-PD-L1) treatment. The CDR3 DNA follows: TGTGCCAGCAGCTTAGATTGGGGGGGAGAGACCCAGTACTTC. Translated: CASSLDWGGETQYF.